This T cell receptor beta chain was recorded in a study of blood T cell repertoires in COVID-19. Study summary: Samples came from the United States, Italy and Spain, spanning acute and convalescent COVID-19.

This clone was seen a single time. In the original processing: Amplification from reference gene primers served as the basis for estimated nucleated cell counts. The data were produced by immunoSEQ multiplex PCR, yet TCRdb's version contains in-frame clones alone and is incomplete. The V and J calls and clone size were taken over from that table, and D and trimming were inferred from the DNA. The sample lists approximately 190,000 clones, about 88% occurring once. Germline lookup yields CDR1 SGHRS and CDR2 YFSETQ. Trimming shortened V by 5 bases and J by 10 bases, and 21 bases separated the two germline ends. CDR3 length equals 14 residues.

The chain carries TRBV5-1 and TRBJ1-2; perhaps TRBD1 as D (6 bases). This clonotype originated in a man aged 40-50 years with active or convalescent COVID-19. The sequenced sample was peripheral blood. The CDR3 DNA reads as TGCGCCAGCAGTCTTATGACAGGCCGGAATGACTACACCTTC. As protein: CASSLMTGRNDYTF.